The rows below give T cell receptor beta chains drawn from one sample of a study of T cell responses to AZD1222 COVID-19 vaccine. Generated by immunoSEQ multiplex PCR, the TCRdb table keeps only in-frame clones and is missing some. The table has roughly 150,000 clones, under 95% seen once. Sequencing used peripheral blood, obtained on day 0 of AZD1222 vaccination. The receptors derive from an adult in good health. Each CDR3 is given with its conserved first and last residue. A D gene is named only where the DNA matches it firmly. Expanded clones get a size class; other rows say once, few or many, or leave the size out.

>-|-|TRBJ2-3|TRBV13
CASSWGSGTDTQYF
TGTGCCAGCTCCTGGGGTTCCGGCACAGATACGCAGTATTTT
>-|-|TRBJ2-5|TRBV7-2
CASSLMSVSQETQYF
TGTGCCAGCAGCTTAATGTCTGTCTCCCAAGAGACCCAGTACTTC
>-|-|TRBJ1-3|TRBV2
CASSENYPNSGNTIYF
TGTGCCAGCAGTGAAAATTATCCGAACTCTGGAAACACCATATATTTT
>-|-|TRBJ1-1|TRBV3-1/TRBV3-2
CASSQLPPDTEAFF
TGTGCCAGCAGCCAACTTCCCCCCGACACTGAAGCTTTCTTT
>once|-|TRBJ2-7|TRBV27
CASSFSQGVYEQYF
TGTGCCAGCAGTTTCAGCCAGGGCGTCTACGAGCAGTACTTC
>-|-|TRBJ1-1|TRBV7-2
CASSFNWNTEAFF
TGTGCCAGCAGCTTTAACTGGAACACTGAAGCTTTCTTT
>few|-|TRBJ1-1|TRBV12-3/TRBV12-4
CASSRGSTEAFF
TGTGCCAGCAGCCGAGGGAGCACTGAAGCTTTCTTT
>-|-|TRBJ1-2|TRBV19
CASSGVANYGYTF
TGTGCCAGTAGTGGGGTTGCCAACTATGGCTACACCTTC
>-|-|TRBJ1-1|TRBV3-1/TRBV3-2
CASSPPRTANTEAFF
TGTGCCAGCAGCCCTCCCCGGACAGCTAACACTGAAGCTTTCTTT
>-|-|TRBJ1-2|TRBV21-1
CASSRITGVGNYGYTF
TGTGCCAGCAGCAGGATTACAGGGGTGGGGAACTATGGCTACACCTTC
>-|-|TRBJ2-7|TRBV5-5
CASSLGGYPYEQYF
TGTGCCAGCAGCTTGGGGGGTTACCCCTACGAGCAGTACTTC
>-|-|TRBJ1-1|TRBV30
CAWSSGMNTEAFF
TGTGCCTGGAGTTCCGGAATGAACACTGAAGCTTTCTTT
>-|-|TRBJ2-7|TRBV5-6
CASTLSPGYYEQYF
TGTGCCAGCACCCTATCCCCAGGGTACTACGAGCAGTACTTC
>-|-|TRBJ2-1|TRBV30
CAWSWIRTVGQFF
TGTGCCTGGAGCTGGATCCGGACAGTAGGGCAGTTCTTC
>-|-|TRBJ1-2|TRBV5-1
CASSSGGQGGYGYTF
TGCGCCAGCAGCTCGGGAGGGCAGGGCGGCTATGGCTACACCTTC
>-|TRBD1|TRBJ1-1|TRBV6-5
CASSYTGTGSTEAFF
TGTGCCAGCAGTTACACCGGGACAGGGTCCACTGAAGCTTTCTTT
>-|-|TRBJ1-2|TRBV5-4
CASSFSTGYYGYTF
TGTGCCAGCAGCTTCTCTACAGGGTACTATGGCTACACCTTC
>-|-|TRBJ1-4|TRBV12-3/TRBV12-4
CASSRSNEKLFF
TGTGCCAGCAGCCGGAGTAATGAAAAACTGTTTTTT
>-|-|TRBJ1-2|TRBV11-2
CASSLFQGQGYTF
TGTGCCAGCAGCTTATTCCAGGGGCAGGGCTACACCTTC
>-|TRBD1|TRBJ1-4|TRBV6-5
CASIQDRDEKLFF
TGTGCCAGCATCCAAGACAGGGACGAAAAACTGTTTTTT
>-|TRBD1|TRBJ1-4|TRBV5-1
CASSLGGTGLREKLFF
TGCGCCAGCAGCTTGGGAGGGACAGGGCTGAGGGAAAAACTGTTTTTT
>-|TRBD1|TRBJ1-5|TRBV7-6
CASSPDRGSNQPQHF
TGTGCCAGCAGCCCGGACAGGGGTAGCAATCAGCCCCAGCATTTT
>-|-|TRBJ2-5|TRBV29-1
CSVPGETQYF
TGCAGCGTCCCAGGAGAGACCCAGTACTTC
>-|-|TRBJ2-1|TRBV2
CASSPGLTTYNEQFF
TGTGCCAGCAGCCCGGGACTGACTACCTACAATGAGCAGTTCTTC
>-|TRBD1|TRBJ2-7|TRBV7-7
CASSERDRPPYEQYF
TGTGCTAGCAGCGAGAGGGACAGGCCTCCCTACGAGCAGTACTTC